The TCR beta chain under discussion was sequenced for a study of T cell repertoires in cytomegalovirus infection. Study-level background: Both recently identified HLA-C-restricted and well-studied HLA-B-restricted CMV epitopes were used in the study. From public TCR beta signatures came an indication of both CMV infection and matching HLA type.

General study findings and limits: Frequencies of public TCR beta families were cumulated, and this identified carriers of CMV plus the relevant HLA. HLA-C-restricted CMV clonotypes gave the most frequent clonotype in two of eight donors.

Details on this clonotype: Its cognate antigen is unknown.

One entry per CDR3 protein, called by TCRdb with MiXCR from the reads. The sample lists 27,000 or so distinct CDR3 sequences; approximately 18% were seen once. This clonotype originated in a human donor in good health (CMV status not recorded). Some clones in this sample may be carry-over from other donors' samples. Sequencing was performed on CD8+ T cells from cultured PBMCs, taken from culture after CMV antigen stimulation.

CDR3 in amino acids: CASSFGYSGANVLTF. DNA of the CDR3: TGTGCCAGCAGTTTCGGGTACTCTGGGGCCAACGTCCTGACTTTC. The rearrangement links TRBV27 to TRBJ2-6; D unresolved. V was shortened by 3 bases and J by 0 bases, with 6 bases between the two germline ends. The CDR3 contains 15 residues. Per germline, CDR1 MNHEY and CDR2 SMNVEV (reference sequence).